Below, one T cell receptor (beta chain) is given with its context. In this sample, this clonotype turned up a few times. Its antigen target is currently unknown. No per-base quality is available; no much larger clone lies one base away. The run used an Illumina HiSeq 2500. TCR beta libraries were prepared by quantitative 5'-RACE with molecular barcodes. As for how the authors treated the data: A new computational method based on a probabilistic model of VDJ rearrangement was used to identify disease-linked TCR variants. The public sequencing data were trimmed at Q25 with fastp and processed into clonotypes with MiXCR by TCRdb, which kept only in-frame beta chains. A single entry per CDR3 protein holds the most common genes and DNA from its merged rows. The V and J calls reflect TCRdb's pipeline rather than the authors' work. The sample contains 150,000 to 250,000 distinct CDR3 sequences, roughly 13% of them found a single time. The leading ten clones occupy approximately 15% of the sample.

The data originate from a study of CD8 T cells in ankylosing spondylitis (dated by TCRdb to the late 2010s). A note on the overall study: The study profiled T cell receptor beta repertoires in healthy donors and ankylosing spondylitis patients to find disease-linked TCR variants. The full study cohort was made up of 25 ankylosing spondylitis patients and about a hundred healthy donors. Peripheral blood was sampled, and synovial fluid was also collected from ankylosing spondylitis patients.

What the research found in general, with its limitations: A TCR beta motif made up of seven or eight highly homologous amino acid variants appeared to be characteristic of blood from ankylosing spondylitis patients. The disease-linked clones had a CD8+ phenotype and were found at relatively low frequencies in peripheral blood. Some motif variants had previously been reported in the synovial fluid and blood of reactive arthritis patients, which suggests shared mechanisms of disease initiation. According to the report, matched synovial fluid samples from ankylosing spondylitis patients were significantly enriched for the disease-linked clones.

The germline V gene gives CDR1 as SQVTM and CDR2 as ANQGSEA. Unmatched junction bases come to 6, with V trimmed by 3 bases and J by 1 base. The cysteine opens and the phenylalanine closes a CDR3 of 15 amino acids. Only the CDR3 DNA is retained, 45 bases long and in frame from the first base. The sample taken for sequencing was blood, either unsorted or a sorted T cell fraction (not recorded which). The receptor was derived from a male donor with ankylosing spondylitis or in good health (not recorded which). The sequence links TRBV29-1 to TRBJ2-5; 9 nucleotides in the junction match TRBD2. The CDR3 corresponds to CSVDALAGTQETQYF. The nucleotide sequence reads TGCAGCGTTGACGCGCTAGCGGGGACCCAAGAGACCCAGTACTTC.